This T cell receptor beta chain is drawn from a study of cytomegalovirus exposure and HLA in healthy donors. The wider study: Early on, a data release was issued that held some 91 million unique TCRs from HLA-typed donors.

Donors counted as nominally healthy when sampled, yet unrecorded immune exposures were likely. A multiplex PCR was run with 60 Vbeta primers and 13 Jbeta primers. Here immunoSEQ multiplex PCR was the method, and the copy in TCRdb shows in-frame clones only, minus some. The repertoire includes about 160,000 clones, less than 80% of them detected once, and 2% to 2.5% sits in the top ten. CDR1 is SNHLY, CDR2 FYNNEI, per germline. The CDR3 has 13 amino acids. Trimming shortened V by 7 bases and J by 5 bases, and 12 bases separated the two germline ends. This clone has just one count. The sequence derives from a man in his forties or fifties in good health and CMV-seronegative. The sequencing sample was made of PBMCs. The chain joins TRBV2 to TRBJ2-4, with D perhaps matching TRBD2 (6 bases). DNA of the CDR3: TGTGCCAGCAATCGGGGAGGCGAAAACATTCAGTACTTC. This gives the protein CASNRGGENIQYF.